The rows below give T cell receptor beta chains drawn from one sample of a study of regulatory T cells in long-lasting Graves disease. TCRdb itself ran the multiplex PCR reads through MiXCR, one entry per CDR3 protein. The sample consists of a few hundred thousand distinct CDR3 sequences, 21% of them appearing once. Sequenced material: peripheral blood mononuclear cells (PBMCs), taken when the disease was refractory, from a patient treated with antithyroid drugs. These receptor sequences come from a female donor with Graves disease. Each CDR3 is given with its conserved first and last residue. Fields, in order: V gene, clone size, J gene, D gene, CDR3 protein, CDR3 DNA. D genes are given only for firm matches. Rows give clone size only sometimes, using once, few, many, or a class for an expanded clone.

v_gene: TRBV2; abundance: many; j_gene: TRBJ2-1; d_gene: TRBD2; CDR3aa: CASSTTSGSVEQFF; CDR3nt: TGTGCCAGCAGCACAACTAGCGGGAGTGTTGAGCAGTTCTTC
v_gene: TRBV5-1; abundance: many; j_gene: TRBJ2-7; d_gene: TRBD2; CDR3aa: CASGAIAGETSYEQYF; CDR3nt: TGCGCCAGCGGGGCGATAGCGGGAGAGACATCCTACGAGCAGTACTTC
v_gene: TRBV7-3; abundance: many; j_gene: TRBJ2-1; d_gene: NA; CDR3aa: CASSPGANNEQFF; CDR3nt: TGTGCCAGCAGCCCCGGGGCTAACAATGAGCAGTTCTTC
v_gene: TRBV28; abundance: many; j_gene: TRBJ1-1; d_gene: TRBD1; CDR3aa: CASSFAGTGIEAFF; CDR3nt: TGTGCCAGCAGTTTCGCCGGGACAGGGATTGAAGCTTTCTTT
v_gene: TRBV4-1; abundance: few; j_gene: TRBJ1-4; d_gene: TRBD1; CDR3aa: CASSRYSGTGSEKLFF; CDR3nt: TGCGCCAGCAGCCGCTACTCCGGGACAGGGTCGGAAAAACTGTTTTTT
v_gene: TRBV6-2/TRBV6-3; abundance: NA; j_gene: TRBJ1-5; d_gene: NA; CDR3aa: CASRNRTSQVHNQPQHF; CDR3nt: TGTGCCAGCAGAAACAGAACCTCACAGGTACACAATCAGCCCCAGCATTTT
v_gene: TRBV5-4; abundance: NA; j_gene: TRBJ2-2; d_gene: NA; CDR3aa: CASRSTGNTGELFF; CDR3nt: TGTGCCAGCAGATCGACAGGGAACACCGGGGAGCTGTTTTTT
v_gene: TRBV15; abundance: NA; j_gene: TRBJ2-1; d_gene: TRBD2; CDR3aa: CATSREAGGHGEQFF; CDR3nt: TGTGCCACCAGCAGAGAAGCGGGAGGGCATGGTGAGCAGTTCTTC
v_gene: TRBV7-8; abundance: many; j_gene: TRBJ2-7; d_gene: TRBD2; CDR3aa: CASSPRTSGTYEQYF; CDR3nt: TGTGCCAGCAGTCCCAGGACTAGCGGAACCTACGAGCAGTACTTC
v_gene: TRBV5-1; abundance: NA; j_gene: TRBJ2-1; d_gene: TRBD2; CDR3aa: CASSLWLAGENEQFF; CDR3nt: TGCGCCAGCAGCTTGTGGCTAGCGGGAGAAAATGAGCAGTTCTTC
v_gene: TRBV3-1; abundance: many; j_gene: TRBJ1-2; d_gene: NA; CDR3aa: CASSLGRDTVSWGYTF; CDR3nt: TGTGCCAGCAGCCTCGGAAGGGACACGGTTTCGTGGGGCTACACCTTC
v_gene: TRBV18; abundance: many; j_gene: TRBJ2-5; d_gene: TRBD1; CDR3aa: CASSPPRTGGEETQYF; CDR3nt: TGTGCCAGCTCACCGCCACGGACAGGGGGCGAAGAGACCCAGTACTTC
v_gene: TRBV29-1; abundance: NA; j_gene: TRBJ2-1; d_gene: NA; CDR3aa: CSVQGDYSSYNEQFF; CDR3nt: TGCAGCGTACAGGGGGACTATAGCTCCTACAATGAGCAGTTCTTC
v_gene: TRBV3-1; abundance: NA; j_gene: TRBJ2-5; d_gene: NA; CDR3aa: CASSQDGGRRETQYF; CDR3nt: TGTGCCAGCAGCCAAGACGGTGGGAGGAGGGAGACCCAGTACTTC
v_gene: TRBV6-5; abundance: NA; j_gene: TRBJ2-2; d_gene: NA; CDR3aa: CANSYNVRTGELFF; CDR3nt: TGTGCCAACAGTTATAACGTTAGGACAGGGGAGCTGTTTTTT
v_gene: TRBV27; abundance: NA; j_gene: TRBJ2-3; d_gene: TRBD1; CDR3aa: CASSLYPGQGITDTQYF; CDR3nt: TGTGCCAGCAGTCTATACCCGGGACAGGGGATTACAGATACGCAGTATTTT
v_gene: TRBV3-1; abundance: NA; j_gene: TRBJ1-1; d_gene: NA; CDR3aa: CASSRTTPTGTTEAFF; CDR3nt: TGTGCCAGCAGCCGAACAACCCCAACAGGGACCACTGAAGCTTTCTTT
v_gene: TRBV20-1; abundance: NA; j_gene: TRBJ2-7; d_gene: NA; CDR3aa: CSAISQAYEQYF; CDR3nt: TGCAGTGCGATTTCTCAAGCCTACGAGCAGTACTTC
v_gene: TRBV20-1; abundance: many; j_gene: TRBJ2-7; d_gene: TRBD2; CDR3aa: CSATGTSGLYEQYF; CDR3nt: TGCAGTGCTACCGGGACTAGCGGATTATACGAGCAGTACTTC
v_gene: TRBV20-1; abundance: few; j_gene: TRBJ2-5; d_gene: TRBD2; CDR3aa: CSARDLTSGRPGETQYF; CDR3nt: TGCAGTGCTAGAGACCTGACTAGCGGGAGACCAGGGGAGACCCAGTACTTC
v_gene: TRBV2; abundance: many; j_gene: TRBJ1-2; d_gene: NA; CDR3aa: CASSEGQVNYGYTF; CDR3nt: TGTGCCAGCAGTGAAGGCCAGGTGAACTATGGCTACACCTTC
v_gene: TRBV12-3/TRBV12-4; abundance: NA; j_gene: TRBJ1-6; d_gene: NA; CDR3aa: CAIRDGPNSPLHF; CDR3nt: TGTGCCATCCGGGACGGACCAAATTCACCCCTCCACTTT
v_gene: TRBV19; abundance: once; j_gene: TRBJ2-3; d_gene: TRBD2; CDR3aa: CASSLGGRKGDTQYF; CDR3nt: TGTGCCAGTAGTCTCGGCGGGAGGAAGGGAGATACGCAGTATTTT
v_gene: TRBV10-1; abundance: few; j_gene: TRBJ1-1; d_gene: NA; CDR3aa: CASSVSLSDTEAFF; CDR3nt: TGCGCCAGCAGTGTTTCCCTTTCGGACACTGAAGCTTTCTTT
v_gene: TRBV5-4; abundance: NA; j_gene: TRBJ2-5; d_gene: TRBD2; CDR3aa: CASSFAGGPETQYF; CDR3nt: TGTGCCAGCAGCTTCGCGGGAGGCCCTGAGACCCAGTACTTC
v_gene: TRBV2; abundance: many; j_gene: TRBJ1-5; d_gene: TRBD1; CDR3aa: CASADRVGNQPQHF; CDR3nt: TGTGCCAGCGCTGACAGGGTCGGCAATCAGCCCCAGCATTTT
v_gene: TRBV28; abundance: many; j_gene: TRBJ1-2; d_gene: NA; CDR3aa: CASTLPGLGVNYGYTF; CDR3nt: TGTGCCAGCACTCTTCCGGGTCTGGGTGTAAACTATGGCTACACCTTC
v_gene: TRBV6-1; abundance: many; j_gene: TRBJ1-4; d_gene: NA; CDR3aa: CASRGQLANEKLFF; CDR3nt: TGTGCCAGCAGGGGTCAGTTGGCTAATGAAAAACTGTTTTTT
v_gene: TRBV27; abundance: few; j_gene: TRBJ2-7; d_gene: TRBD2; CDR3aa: CASSHLGSGAYEQYF; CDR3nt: TGTGCCAGCAGTCACCTAGGGAGCGGGGCCTACGAGCAGTACTTC
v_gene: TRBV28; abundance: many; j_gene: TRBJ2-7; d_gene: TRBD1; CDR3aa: CASSMGTGGHEQYF; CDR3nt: TGTGCCAGCAGCATGGGAACAGGGGGCCACGAGCAGTACTTC
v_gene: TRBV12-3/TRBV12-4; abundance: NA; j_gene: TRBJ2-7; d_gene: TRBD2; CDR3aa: CASSFSTSGSYEQYF; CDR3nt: TGTGCCAGCAGTTTCTCGACTAGCGGGTCATACGAGCAGTACTTC
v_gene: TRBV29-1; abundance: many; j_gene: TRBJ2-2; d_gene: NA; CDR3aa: CSVEQGSTGELFF; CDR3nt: TGCAGCGTTGAACAGGGCTCCACCGGGGAGCTGTTTTTT
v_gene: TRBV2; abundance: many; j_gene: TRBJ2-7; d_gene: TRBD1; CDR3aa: CASSRMTGYEQYF; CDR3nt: TGTGCCAGCAGTAGGATGACAGGGTACGAGCAGTACTTC
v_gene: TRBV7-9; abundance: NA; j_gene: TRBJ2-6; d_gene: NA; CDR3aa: CASSALRSGANVLTF; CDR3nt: TGTGCCAGCAGCGCGCTTAGATCTGGGGCCAACGTCCTGACTTTC
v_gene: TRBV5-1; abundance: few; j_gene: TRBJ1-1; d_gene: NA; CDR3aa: CASSEGSNTEAFF; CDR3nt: TGCGCCAGCAGCGAGGGCTCCAACACTGAAGCTTTCTTT
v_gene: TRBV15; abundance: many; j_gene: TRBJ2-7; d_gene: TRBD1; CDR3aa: CATSPTGGSYEQYF; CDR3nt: TGTGCCACCAGCCCCACAGGGGGCTCCTACGAGCAGTACTTC
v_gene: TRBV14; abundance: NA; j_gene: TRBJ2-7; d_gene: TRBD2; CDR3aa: CASSPTSGPRDEQYF; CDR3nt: TGTGCCAGCAGCCCTACTAGCGGACCGCGGGACGAGCAGTACTTC
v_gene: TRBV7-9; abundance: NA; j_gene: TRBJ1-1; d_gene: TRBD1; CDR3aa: CASSLGTGSPAFF; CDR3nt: TGTGCCAGCAGCTTAGGGACAGGGTCTCCAGCTTTCTTT
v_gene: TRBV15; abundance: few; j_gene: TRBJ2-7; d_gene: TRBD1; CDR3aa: CATKGTDGSYEQYF; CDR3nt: TGTGCCACCAAGGGGACAGACGGATCCTACGAGCAGTACTTC
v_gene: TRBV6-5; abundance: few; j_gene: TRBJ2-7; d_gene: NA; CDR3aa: CASSYSGMEGYEQYF; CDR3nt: TGTGCCAGCAGTTACTCGGGCATGGAGGGCTACGAGCAGTACTTC